These T cell receptor beta chains were read from a single sample in a study of blood T cell repertoires in COVID-19. Only in-frame clones appear in the TCRdb table, and some are missing; sequencing was by immunoSEQ multiplex PCR. The table records about 300,000 clones, around 86% of them present only once. Specimen: peripheral blood. The receptor set was obtained from a woman in her fifties or sixties with acute or convalescent COVID-19. Each CDR3 is given with its conserved first and last residue. D genes are given only for firm matches. Clone size is stated in some rows and not others, as once, few, many or a class when expanded.

.	TRBJ2-5	TRBD1	TRBV27	TGTGCCAGCAGTTTAAGGGACAGGGGACGCCCCGGGACCCAGTACTTC	CASSLRDRGRPGTQYF
.	TRBJ1-5	.	TRBV2	TGTGCCAGCAGCCGAACCAGGGAAGATCAGCCCCAGCATTTT	CASSRTREDQPQHF
.	TRBJ2-7	.	TRBV7-2	TGTGCCAGCAGCTTAGCGAGGGACTCCTCCTACGAGCAGTACTTC	CASSLARDSSYEQYF
.	TRBJ1-4	.	TRBV25-1	TGTGCCAGCAGTGCAGGGACAACTAATGAAAAACTGTTTTTT	CASSAGTTNEKLFF
once	TRBJ1-4	.	TRBV28	TGTGCCAGCAGTTTAGAGGGGAGGGGTGAAAAACTGTTTTTT	CASSLEGRGEKLFF
.	TRBJ2-1	.	TRBV24-1	TGTGCCACCAGTGACTCAACTAGCAATGAGCAGTTCTTC	CATSDSTSNEQFF
.	TRBJ2-4	TRBD2	TRBV19	TGTGCCAGTATCCAAGCCCCAGCTAGCGGGAAGAAAAACATTCAGTACTTC	CASIQAPASGKKNIQYF
.	TRBJ2-2	TRBD2	TRBV27	TGTGCCAGCAGCAGGGGACTAGCGGGACCGAACACCGGGGAGCTGTTTTTT	CASSRGLAGPNTGELFF
.	TRBJ2-7	TRBD1	TRBV6-5	TGTGCCAGCAGTTACTCAACAGGGGGGTACGAGCAGTACTTC	CASSYSTGGYEQYF
.	TRBJ1-4	.	TRBV5-6	TGTGCCAGCAGCTCGACACGGGGGGATGAAAAACTGTTTTTT	CASSSTRGDEKLFF
.	TRBJ1-2	.	TRBV7-9	TGTGCCAGCAGCTTAGGGGAGGTCTACACCTTC	CASSLGEVYTF
.	TRBJ2-7	TRBD2	TRBV12-3/TRBV12-4	TGTGCCACGGAAGATAGCGGGGGCTACGAGCAGTACTTC	CATEDSGGYEQYF
few	TRBJ2-3	.	TRBV21-1	TGTGCCAGCAGCAAAGTGGTAGCGGGAACTAGAACAGATACGCAGTATTTT	CASSKVVAGTRTDTQYF
.	TRBJ2-3	.	TRBV24-1	TGTGCCACCAGTGACTATTCCGGGCGGGGAGATACGCAGTATTTT	CATSDYSGRGDTQYF
.	TRBJ1-2	TRBD1	TRBV6-5	TGTGCCAGCAGTAGGACAGGGGGTGGCTATGGCTACACCTTC	CASSRTGGGYGYTF
once	TRBJ2-1	.	TRBV5-1	TGCGCCAGCAGCTTGATAGGGGATGGGGAGCAGTTCTTC	CASSLIGDGEQFF
once	TRBJ2-2	TRBD2	TRBV7-2	TGTGCCAGCAGCTTAGGGCGACTAGCGGGAGTTGGCGGGGAGCTGTTTTTT	CASSLGRLAGVGGELFF
.	TRBJ2-1	.	TRBV5-1	TGCGCCAGCAGCTTGGAGGGCAGGGTTTCCTACAATGAGCAGTTCTTC	CASSLEGRVSYNEQFF
.	TRBJ1-1	.	TRBV30	TGTGCCTGGAGTGTTGCGAAGACTGAAGCTTTCTTT	CAWSVAKTEAFF
.	TRBJ2-1	TRBD1	TRBV28	TGTGCCAGCAGCGATTCCGGGACAGGGAAATATGAGCAGTTCTTC	CASSDSGTGKYEQFF
.	TRBJ1-3	.	TRBV4-3	TGCGCCAGCAGCCAAGATATGACTATCCCACTAAACACCATATATTTT	CASSQDMTIPLNTIYF
.	TRBJ2-7	TRBD1	TRBV7-9	TGTGCCAGCAGCCCGGACAGGGGTGGTTACGAGCAGTACTTC	CASSPDRGGYEQYF
.	TRBJ2-3	.	TRBV27	TGTGCCAGCAGTTTGGTGGTACACACAGATACGCAGTATTTT	CASSLVVHTDTQYF
.	TRBJ2-2	TRBD1	TRBV11-2	TGTGCCAGCAAACAGGCAGGGGGCACCGGGGAGCTGTTTTTT	CASKQAGGTGELFF
.	TRBJ2-7	.	TRBV5-1	TGCGCCAGCAGCTTACGACTAGATCGAAGCGAGCAGTACTTC	CASSLRLDRSEQYF
.	TRBJ1-5	.	TRBV4-1	TGCGCCAGCAGCCAAGACCCCGGGGTAGCTCAACGGCCCCAGCATTTT	CASSQDPGVAQRPQHF
.	TRBJ2-7	.	TRBV27	TGTGCCAGCAGTTTATCGATTGGCCAGGGCTACGAGCAGTACTTC	CASSLSIGQGYEQYF
.	TRBJ2-3	.	TRBV10-3	TGTGCCATCAGTGAGAAGGGGCCTAGCACAGATACGCAGTATTTT	CAISEKGPSTDTQYF
.	TRBJ2-1	.	TRBV5-4	TGTGCCAGCAGCTCCGGGACTGGCGATTACAATGAGCAGTTCTTC	CASSSGTGDYNEQFF
.	TRBJ2-5	.	TRBV28	TGTGCCAGCAGCCGAAGACAGCTACAAGAGACCCAGTACTTC	CASSRRQLQETQYF
.	TRBJ2-5	.	TRBV5-4	TGTGCCAGCAGCTCCCGGGATCTAAAAGAGACCCAGTACTTC	CASSSRDLKETQYF
.	TRBJ2-5	.	TRBV28	TGTGCCAGCAGTTTACGAGGAGTGGAGACCCAGTACTTC	CASSLRGVETQYF
.	TRBJ2-3	.	TRBV5-1	TGCGCCAGCAGCCAATCTAGCGTTCGCACAGATACGCAGTATTTT	CASSQSSVRTDTQYF
.	TRBJ2-1	TRBD2	TRBV4-2	TGTGCCAGCAGCCCCCTCGGCGGGGGTTCCTACAATGAGCAGTTCTTC	CASSPLGGGSYNEQFF
.	TRBJ2-7	TRBD1	TRBV11-2	TGTGCCAGCAGCTCGCTATTCGGGACAGGGGGCAGGTACGAGCAGTACTTC	CASSSLFGTGGRYEQYF
.	TRBJ1-6	TRBD1	TRBV19	TGTGCCACAAAGTTAGACAGGGGTGGTGATTCACCCCTCCACTTT	CATKLDRGGDSPLHF
.	TRBJ1-1	TRBD1	TRBV4-1	TGCGCCAGCAGCCAAGGGGGGGACAGGAGACTGAACACTGAAGCTTTCTTT	CASSQGGDRRLNTEAFF
.	TRBJ2-2	TRBD2	TRBV9	TGTGCCAGCAGCGCCGAAGTGGCGGGGGAGGACGGGGAGCTGTTTTTT	CASSAEVAGEDGELFF
.	TRBJ1-4	TRBD1	TRBV5-1	TGCGCCAGCAGCGTGACAGGGACCCATAATGAAAAACTGTTTTTT	CASSVTGTHNEKLFF
few	TRBJ2-7	.	TRBV14	TGTGCCAGCAGCCAAGGTACTAAGGCAGAGCAGTACTTC	CASSQGTKAEQYF
once	TRBJ2-3	TRBD2	TRBV30	TGTGCCTGGAGCCTGGGAGGGCCCTCAGATACGCAGTATTTT	CAWSLGGPSDTQYF
.	TRBJ2-1	TRBD2	TRBV19	TGTGCCAGTAGTATAGCTACTAGCGGGAGCTACAATGAGCAGTTCTTC	CASSIATSGSYNEQFF
.	TRBJ2-7	TRBD2	TRBV3-1/TRBV3-2	TGTGCCAGCACCCCTTTGGGGTGGCCTAGCGGAGGACTGTACGAGCAGTACTTC	CASTPLGWPSGGLYEQYF
.	TRBJ1-5	.	TRBV7-9	TGTGCCAGCAGCTTAGTGGTCTTAGCAGGGAATAGCAATCAGCCCCAGCATTTT	CASSLVVLAGNSNQPQHF
.	TRBJ2-3	TRBD2	TRBV12-5	TGTGCTAGTCGCGTAGCGGGGGCCGATACGCAGTATTTT	CASRVAGADTQYF
.	TRBJ2-5	.	TRBV6-6	TGTGCCAGCAGTCCCCGCCACCAGGGTGTTTCCCAAGAGACCCAGTACTTC	CASSPRHQGVSQETQYF
.	TRBJ2-3	.	TRBV5-1	TGCGCCAGCAGCTTGGTTCGGGGAGGCCTCTCTAGCACAGATACGCAGTATTTT	CASSLVRGGLSSTDTQYF
.	TRBJ2-1	.	TRBV7-9	TGTGCCAGCAGCTTAAGACCAGTAGAGACTAGCTCCTACAATGAGCAGTTCTTC	CASSLRPVETSSYNEQFF